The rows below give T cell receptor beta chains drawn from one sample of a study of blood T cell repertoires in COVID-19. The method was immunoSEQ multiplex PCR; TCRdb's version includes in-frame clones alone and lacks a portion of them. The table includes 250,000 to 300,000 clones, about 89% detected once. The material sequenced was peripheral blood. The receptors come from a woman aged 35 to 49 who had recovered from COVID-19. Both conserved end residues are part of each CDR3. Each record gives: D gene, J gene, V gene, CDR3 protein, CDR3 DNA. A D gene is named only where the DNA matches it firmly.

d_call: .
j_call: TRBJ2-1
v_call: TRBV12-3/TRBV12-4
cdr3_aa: CASSRPGLTREFF
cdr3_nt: TGTGCCAGCAGTCGACCGGGACTCACTAGGGAGTTCTTC

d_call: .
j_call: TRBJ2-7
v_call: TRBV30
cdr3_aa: CAWNSLTYEQYF
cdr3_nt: TGTGCCTGGAACAGCCTGACCTACGAGCAGTACTTC

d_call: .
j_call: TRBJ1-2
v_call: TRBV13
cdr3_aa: CASSLGQGSNYGYTF
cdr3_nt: TGTGCCAGCAGCTTAGGCCAGGGGAGTAACTATGGCTACACCTTC

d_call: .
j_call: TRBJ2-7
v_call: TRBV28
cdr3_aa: CASSRPPGNEQYF
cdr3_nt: TGTGCCAGCAGTCGTCCCCCAGGGAACGAGCAGTACTTC

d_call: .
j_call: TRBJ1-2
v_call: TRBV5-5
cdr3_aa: CASSHGPGGYTF
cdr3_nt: TGTGCCAGCAGTCATGGACCAGGGGGCTACACCTTC

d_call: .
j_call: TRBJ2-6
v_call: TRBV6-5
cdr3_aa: CASSYSYTGANVLTF
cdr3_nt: TGTGCCAGCAGTTACTCGTATACTGGGGCCAACGTCCTGACTTTC

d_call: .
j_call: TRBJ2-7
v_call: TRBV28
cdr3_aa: CASTRTDSYEQYF
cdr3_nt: TGTGCCAGCACGCGGACTGATTCCTACGAGCAGTACTTC

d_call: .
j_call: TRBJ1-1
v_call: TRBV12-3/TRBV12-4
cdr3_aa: CASRPETNTEAFF
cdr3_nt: TGTGCCAGCAGGCCAGAAACGAACACTGAAGCTTTCTTT

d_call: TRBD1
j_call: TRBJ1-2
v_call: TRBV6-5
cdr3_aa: CASRGQGAVGGYTF
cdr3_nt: TGTGCCAGCAGGGGACAGGGGGCGGTCGGTGGCTACACCTTC

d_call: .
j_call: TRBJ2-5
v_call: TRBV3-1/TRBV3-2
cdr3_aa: CASSQDEGRGGETQYF
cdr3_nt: TGTGCCAGCAGCCAAGATGAAGGACGGGGTGGGGAGACCCAGTACTTC

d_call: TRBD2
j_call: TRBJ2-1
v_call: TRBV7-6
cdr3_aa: CASSRRLADSYNEQFF
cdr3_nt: TGTGCCAGCAGCCGACGGCTAGCGGACTCCTACAATGAGCAGTTCTTC